Here is one TCR beta chain with its context. Its antigen is unidentified. Produced via immunoSEQ multiplex PCR; TCRdb's table is partial and in-frame only. This table has millions of clones, around 95% appearing once. The data derive from a study of shared clonotypes between healthy human individuals. Overall study results and limits: Some clonotypes were shared by all four sorted-subset donors, while others were not shared. The non-shared ones had lower generation probabilities than the shared ones.

The length of the CDR3 is 16 residues. The trim removed 4 bases at V and 4 bases at J, leaving 9 bases unmatched. CDR1 and CDR2 from the germline V gene are SGDLS and YYNGEE. Specimen: naive CD4+ T cells sorted from blood. Subset noted: CD45RA+ positively selected. The sequence was obtained from a man younger than 30 in good health. V usage is TRBV9 and J usage is TRBJ1-1, with TRBD1 identical over 11 bases. CDR3 coding DNA: TGTGCCAGCAGCCAAGGACAGGGGGCGGCCGTCACTGAAGCTTTCTTT. Amino acid sequence: CASSQGQGAAVTEAFF.